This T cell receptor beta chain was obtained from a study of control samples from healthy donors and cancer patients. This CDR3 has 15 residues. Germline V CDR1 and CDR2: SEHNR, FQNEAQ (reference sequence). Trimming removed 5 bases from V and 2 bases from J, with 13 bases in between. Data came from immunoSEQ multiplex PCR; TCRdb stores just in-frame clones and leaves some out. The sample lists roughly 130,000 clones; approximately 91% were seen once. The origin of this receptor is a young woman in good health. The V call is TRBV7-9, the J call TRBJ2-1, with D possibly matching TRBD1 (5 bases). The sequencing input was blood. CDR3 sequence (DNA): TGTGCCAGCAGCCCCCGGCAGGGCCCCTACAATGAGCAGTTCTTC. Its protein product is CASSPRQGPYNEQFF.